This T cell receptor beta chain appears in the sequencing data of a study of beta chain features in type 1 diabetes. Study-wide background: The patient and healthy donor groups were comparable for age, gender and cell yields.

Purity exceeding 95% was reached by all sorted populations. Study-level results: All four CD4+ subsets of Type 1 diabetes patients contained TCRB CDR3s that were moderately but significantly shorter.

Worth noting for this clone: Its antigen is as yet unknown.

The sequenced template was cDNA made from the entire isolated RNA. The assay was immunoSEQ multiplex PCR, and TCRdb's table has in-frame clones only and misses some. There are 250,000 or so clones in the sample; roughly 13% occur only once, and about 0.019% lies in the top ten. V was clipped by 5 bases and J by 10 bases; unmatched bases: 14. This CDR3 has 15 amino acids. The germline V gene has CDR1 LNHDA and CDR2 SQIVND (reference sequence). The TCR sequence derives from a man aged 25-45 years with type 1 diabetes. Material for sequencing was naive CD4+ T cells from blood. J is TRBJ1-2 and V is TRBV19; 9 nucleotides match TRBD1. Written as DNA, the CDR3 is TGTGCCAGTAGTCCAATGACGGGACAGGGTAGCGTCTACACCTTC. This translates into CASSPMTGQGSVYTF.